A selection of T cell receptor beta chains follows, all from one sample in a study of blood T cell repertoires in COVID-19. The repertoire was sequenced with immunoSEQ multiplex PCR; TCRdb's copy has only in-frame clones and lacks some. The table shows 18,000 or so clones, with 80% to 90% occurring only once. Sample: peripheral blood. These TCRs come from a man aged 60 to 75 with active COVID-19. The CDR3 runs from the conserved cysteine through the conserved F or W. The D gene is left open where the match is weak. Size is stated for part of the rows, as once, few or many counts, or as a class when the clone is expanded.

abundance: -; v_gene: TRBV25-1; j_gene: TRBJ1-6; d_gene: TRBD1; CDR3aa: CASSEWDRVDSPLHF; CDR3nt: TGTGCCAGCAGTGAATGGGACAGGGTGGATTCACCCCTCCACTTT
abundance: once; v_gene: TRBV2; j_gene: TRBJ2-7; d_gene: TRBD2; CDR3aa: CASMLTSGYYEQYF; CDR3nt: TGTGCCAGCATGCTGACTAGCGGCTACTACGAGCAGTACTTC
abundance: -; v_gene: TRBV28; j_gene: TRBJ2-3; d_gene: TRBD1; CDR3aa: CASTTPQTGGPADTQYF; CDR3nt: TGTGCCAGCACCACCCCCCAGACAGGGGGGCCGGCAGATACGCAGTATTTT
abundance: -; v_gene: TRBV19; j_gene: TRBJ1-3; d_gene: -; CDR3aa: CASTRGGSGNTIYF; CDR3nt: TGTGCCAGTACTCGTGGAGGAAGTGGAAACACCATATATTTT
abundance: -; v_gene: TRBV5-4; j_gene: TRBJ2-1; d_gene: -; CDR3aa: CASSLGLGSSYNEQFF; CDR3nt: TGTGCCAGCAGCTTGGGACTAGGGAGCTCCTACAATGAGCAGTTCTTC
abundance: -; v_gene: TRBV12-3/TRBV12-4; j_gene: TRBJ1-2; d_gene: -; CDR3aa: CASSPTGPYGYTF; CDR3nt: TGTGCCAGCAGCCCGACAGGACCCTATGGCTACACCTTC
abundance: -; v_gene: TRBV9; j_gene: TRBJ1-1; d_gene: -; CDR3aa: CASSVVTGGYTEAFF; CDR3nt: TGTGCCAGCAGCGTAGTAACGGGCGGGTACACTGAAGCTTTCTTT
abundance: -; v_gene: TRBV5-1; j_gene: TRBJ2-3; d_gene: -; CDR3aa: CASSDISLRTDTQYF; CDR3nt: TGCGCCAGCAGCGACATCTCCCTTCGCACAGATACGCAGTATTTT
abundance: -; v_gene: TRBV5-1; j_gene: TRBJ2-2; d_gene: -; CDR3aa: CASSTYANTGELFF; CDR3nt: TGCGCCAGCAGCACCTACGCGAACACCGGGGAGCTGTTTTTT
abundance: -; v_gene: TRBV3-1/TRBV3-2; j_gene: TRBJ1-5; d_gene: -; CDR3aa: CASSQQGQPQHF; CDR3nt: TGTGCCAGCAGCCAACAGGGTCAGCCCCAGCATTTT
abundance: -; v_gene: TRBV5-4; j_gene: TRBJ1-2; d_gene: TRBD1; CDR3aa: CASSFGQELMYGYTF; CDR3nt: TGTGCCAGCAGCTTTGGACAGGAGCTAATGTATGGCTACACCTTC
abundance: -; v_gene: TRBV20-1; j_gene: TRBJ2-3; d_gene: TRBD1; CDR3aa: CSASNFRDRGRVGTDTQYF; CDR3nt: TGCAGTGCTAGTAACTTTCGGGACAGGGGGCGCGTGGGCACAGATACGCAGTATTTT
abundance: -; v_gene: TRBV5-5; j_gene: TRBJ2-1; d_gene: TRBD2; CDR3aa: CASSLRAGSSYNEQFF; CDR3nt: TGTGCCAGCAGCTTGCGAGCGGGGAGCTCCTACAATGAGCAGTTCTTC
abundance: -; v_gene: TRBV5-4; j_gene: TRBJ1-2; d_gene: -; CDR3aa: CASSLGREAYGYTF; CDR3nt: TGTGCCAGCAGCTTGGGAAGGGAGGCCTATGGCTACACCTTC
abundance: -; v_gene: TRBV29-1; j_gene: TRBJ2-5; d_gene: TRBD2; CDR3aa: CSVTSGGGRETQYF; CDR3nt: TGCAGCGTGACTAGCGGGGGAGGGCGGGAGACCCAGTACTTC
abundance: -; v_gene: TRBV5-4; j_gene: TRBJ2-6; d_gene: -; CDR3aa: CASSLGVSSGANVLTF; CDR3nt: TGTGCCAGCAGCTTGGGAGTGTCAAGTGGGGCCAACGTCCTGACTTTC
abundance: -; v_gene: TRBV5-1; j_gene: TRBJ2-7; d_gene: -; CDR3aa: CASSLGFQGTYEQYF; CDR3nt: TGCGCCAGCAGCTTGGGGTTTCAGGGGACCTACGAGCAGTACTTC
abundance: medium-sized; v_gene: TRBV5-1; j_gene: TRBJ1-6; d_gene: -; CDR3aa: CASSPDGSAGSPLHF; CDR3nt: TGCGCCAGCAGCCCAGACGGCTCGGCAGGATCACCCCTCCACTTT
abundance: -; v_gene: TRBV9; j_gene: TRBJ2-2; d_gene: -; CDR3aa: CASSVGSESGELFF; CDR3nt: TGTGCCAGCAGCGTAGGCTCAGAATCCGGGGAGCTGTTTTTT
abundance: few; v_gene: TRBV6-5; j_gene: TRBJ2-2; d_gene: -; CDR3aa: CASTQPVGSTGELFF; CDR3nt: TGTGCCAGCACCCAACCGGTGGGCAGCACCGGGGAGCTGTTTTTT
abundance: -; v_gene: TRBV4-1; j_gene: TRBJ2-3; d_gene: TRBD2; CDR3aa: CASSRGHTLAGEADTQYF; CDR3nt: TGCGCCAGCAGCCGGGGTCATACACTAGCGGGGGAGGCAGATACGCAGTATTTT
abundance: -; v_gene: TRBV25-1; j_gene: TRBJ2-7; d_gene: TRBD2; CDR3aa: CASTRGGNEQYF; CDR3nt: TGTGCCAGCACTCGGGGGGGGAACGAGCAGTACTTC
abundance: once; v_gene: TRBV11-3; j_gene: TRBJ2-1; d_gene: -; CDR3aa: CASSLSSVFDEQFF; CDR3nt: TGTGCCAGCAGCTTATCTAGCGTATTCGATGAGCAGTTCTTC
abundance: -; v_gene: TRBV7-9; j_gene: TRBJ2-3; d_gene: TRBD2; CDR3aa: CASSHSGGLGTDTQYF; CDR3nt: TGTGCCAGCAGCCACTCGGGGGGGCTTGGCACAGATACGCAGTATTTT
abundance: few; v_gene: TRBV2; j_gene: TRBJ1-6; d_gene: TRBD1; CDR3aa: CASSDQQGIYNSPLHF; CDR3nt: TGTGCCAGCAGTGACCAACAGGGGATATATAATTCACCCCTCCACTTT
abundance: -; v_gene: TRBV5-5; j_gene: TRBJ1-6; d_gene: -; CDR3aa: CASSSPMSPLHF; CDR3nt: TGTGCCAGCAGCTCACCTATGTCACCCCTCCACTTT
abundance: once; v_gene: TRBV7-8; j_gene: TRBJ2-1; d_gene: TRBD2; CDR3aa: CASSLTATRTSGGTSYNEQFF; CDR3nt: TGTGCCAGCAGCTTAACGGCAACCCGGACTAGCGGGGGGACTTCCTACAATGAGCAGTTCTTC
abundance: few; v_gene: TRBV28; j_gene: TRBJ1-4; d_gene: -; CDR3aa: CASSLYRDEKLFF; CDR3nt: TGTGCCAGCAGTTTATACAGGGATGAAAAACTGTTTTTT